This T cell receptor beta chain derives from a study of blood T cell repertoires in COVID-19 (dated by TCRdb to 2020 to 2021). Study-level background: Collaborator samples came from the United States, Italy and Spain and covered acute and convalescent phases of COVID-19. The sample metadata nearly always contained a de-identified subject ID, COVID-19 status, age in years and sex. The prospective study material was composed of cDNA or gDNA derived from T cells, B-cell-depleted T cells, or PBMCs. The repertoires were released in a freely available public database intended as a resource for research on the immune response to SARS-CoV-2. Where HLA class I and class II types were available, the types were taken from metadata supplied by the sample provider, not from assay-based typing. Samples were obtained from the ongoing ImmuneRACE study (first 160 participants) and from approximately 1,200 subjects provided by 6 global collaborators. Subjects who had been exposed to COVID-19, were actively infected with it, or had recovered from it provided the deeply sampled blood TCRbeta repertoires that made up the dataset.

Germline trimming: 0 bases from V, 1 base from J; junction bases outside gene matches: 0. Per the germline V gene, SGHTA is the CDR1 and FQGNSA is the CDR2. The CDR3 measures 16 amino acids from cysteine to phenylalanine. The sequence is cut down to CDR3 DNA, 48 bases in frame from base 1. This clone was seen just once. Its antigen has not been determined. Base qualities are not provided; no much larger clone lies one nucleotide away. TCRbeta CDR3 regions were amplified from genomic DNA by means of the immunoSEQ Assay, a bias-controlled multiplex PCR. The paper's processing steps were these. The number of nucleated cells in each sample was estimated from the amplification of reference gene primers within the assay. To quantify the absolute abundance of each unique TCRbeta CDR3 rearrangement, sequence reads were collapsed and filtered. For each sample, productive Simpson clonality was calculated as the square root of Simpson's diversity index over productive rearrangements. The immuneACCESS repertoire file appears here via TCRdb, limited to in-frame rearrangements. These files lack a portion of the clones; in checked studies, under half of the deficit traces to unresolved V genes, and the cause of the others is not known. Clone size and the V and J calls come from that table; the DNA yielded D and trimming. The sample contains more than 150,000 clones, about 85% of them found a single time. The leading ten clones occupy about 2.4% of the sample.

Whole blood was collected in K2EDTA tubes by collaborating institutions according to the institutions' own protocols. For TCRbeta analysis, collaborators shipped samples as frozen whole blood, isolated PBMCs, or DNA extracted from either of those sample types. Study-level results and caveats: Clinical and demographic metadata were provided uncurated, with the amount varying by source and participant.

The chain uses TRBV7-2 and TRBJ2-6; the junction holds 7 bases that match TRBD1. Sample: peripheral blood. The receptor was derived from a woman in her seventies with acute or convalescent COVID-19. The DNA reads as follows: TGTGCCAGCAGCTTAGCGACAGGGTCTGGGGCCAACGTCCTGACTTTC. The translation is CASSLATGSGANVLTF.